These 30 T cell receptor beta chains were all obtained from the same sample, sequenced in a study of memory CD4+ T cells and cytomegalovirus serostatus. The sort gate was single viable CD3+CD4+CD8-CD45RO+ cells for memory CD4+ T cells. Measured with immunoSEQ multiplex PCR; TCRdb has only the in-frame clones, and not every one. Of tens of thousands of clones detected, 60% to 85% appear once; the ten largest clones hold approximately 0.54%. Specimen: memory CD4+ T cells from blood. The receptors here all came from an adult in good health and CMV-seronegative.

The V and J genes are TRBV11-3 and TRBJ2-1; D is unresolved. Trimming took off 1 base at V and 10 bases at J, with 11 bases between the two ends. Per the germline V gene, CDR1 is SGHNT and CDR2 is YENEEA. The CDR3 is 13 amino acids. In DNA, the CDR3 is TGTGCCAGCAGCTTAGGCCCTTCGAGGGAGCAGTTCTTC. It codes for CASSLGPSREQFF.

This clone was counted between two and nine times. The chain couples TRBV10-3 to TRBJ2-2; D remains ambiguous. There are 13 residues in the CDR3. V lost 8 bases to trimming and J lost 0 bases, with 7 bases between them. Germline CDR1 is ENHRY and CDR2 is SYGVKD. The CDR3 coding sequence is TGTGCCATCCCCGGACCGAACACCGGGGAGCTGTTTTTT. Residues: CAIPGPNTGELFF.

The chain joins TRBV19 to TRBJ1-1; D not certain. Germline assignment: CDR1 LNHDA and CDR2 SQIVND (reference sequence). The CDR3 sequence is 13 residues long. The V end lost 8 bases, the J end lost 6 bases, and 16 bases lay between the germline ends. The CDR3 is CASGFSKGSEAFF. CDR3 DNA sequence: TGTGCCAGTGGTTTTTCGAAGGGTTCTGAAGCTTTCTTT. The whole variable domain, remainder taken from reference TRBV19 and TRBJ1-1, is DGGITQSPKYLFRKEGQNVTLSCEQNLNHDAMYWYRQDPGQGLRLIYYSQIVNDFQKGDIAEGYSVSREKKESFPLTVTSAQKNPTAFYLCASGFSKGSEAFFGQGTRLTVV.

V and J are TRBV5-1 and TRBJ1-5; perhaps TRBD1 as D (6 bases). Germline-derived CDR1 and CDR2 are SGHRS and YFSETQ. V lost 0 bases to trimming and J lost 7 bases, with 11 bases between them. The CDR3 contains 14 residues. Here the CDR3 DNA reads TGCGCCAGCAGCTTGGAACAGGGCGGCCAGCCCCAGCATTTT. It encodes CASSLEQGGQPQHF.

The chain combines TRBV2 with TRBJ2-2, with D possibly being TRBD1 or TRBD2 (6 bases each). V dropped 2 bases and J dropped 7 bases, with 14 bases sitting between them. This CDR3 has 15 residues. The germline gives CDR1 SNHLY, CDR2 FYNNEI. DNA for the CDR3: TGTGCCAGCAGTGAAAGGGGGGCGCGGAACGGGGAGCTGTTTTTT. Its translation is CASSERGARNGELFF.

The rearrangement joins TRBV5-1 to TRBJ2-1; 13 nucleotides agree with TRBD2. The length of the CDR3 is 18 residues. J was trimmed by 4 bases and V by 3 bases; bases with no gene match: 10. Per the germline V gene, CDR1 is SGHRS and CDR2 is YFSETQ. The CDR3 protein is CASSSTILAGGPYNEQFF. In DNA form, the CDR3 reads TGCGCCAGCAGCTCCACGATACTAGCGGGGGGGCCTTACAATGAGCAGTTCTTC.

The V call is TRBV27, the J call TRBJ1-2, with unresolved D. Germline CDR1 and CDR2: MNHEY and SMNVEV (reference sequence). Trimming removed 3 bases from V and 4 bases from J, with 9 bases in between. The CDR3 totals 13 residues. This CDR3 is CASSLYAGYGYTF. Written as DNA, the CDR3 is TGTGCCAGCAGTTTGTATGCGGGCTATGGCTACACCTTC.

The chain joins TRBV9 to TRBJ2-1, with 9 bases aligning to TRBD1. V shed 2 bases, J shed 7 bases, and the junction held 7 bases outside the gene matches. The CDR3 has 15 amino acids. Germline V gene data show CDR1 as SGDLS and CDR2 as YYNGEE. The CDR3 loop reads CASSVTGGLGNEQFF. The CDR3 coding sequence is TGTGCCAGCAGCGTGACAGGGGGATTGGGTAATGAGCAGTTCTTC.

This chain links TRBV18 with TRBJ2-3; the D gene could be TRBD1 or TRBD2 (6 bases each). Germline CDR1 and CDR2: KGHSH and LQKENI. The CDR3 covers 16 residues. Trimming removed 2 bases from V and 2 bases from J, with 14 bases in between. The CDR3 DNA follows: TGTGCCAGCTCACCAATCTGGGGGGCAGACACAGATACGCAGTATTTT. It translates to CASSPIWGADTDTQYF.

J is TRBJ1-2 and V is TRBV6-4; D is undetermined. This CDR3 has 12 residues. CDR1 and CDR2 (germline): MRHNA, SNTAGT. Trimming took off 2 bases at V and 4 bases at J, with 5 bases between the two ends. The CDR3 nucleotides are TGTGCCAGCAGTGACGGAGCCTATGGCTACACCTTC. Translation gives CASSDGAYGYTF.

The V and J genes are TRBV5-1 and TRBJ2-6, with 7 bases lining up with TRBD1. The CDR3 sequence is 17 residues long. Unmatched junction bases numbered 8, after V lost 4 bases and J lost 1 base. Germline loops: CDR1 SGHRS, CDR2 YFSETQ. The CDR3 DNA reads as TGCGCCAGCAGCGGGACAGCGGCCCTTTCTGGGGCCAACGTCCTGACTTTC. Protein product: CASSGTAALSGANVLTF. The variable domain in full, completed from reference TRBV5-1 and TRBJ2-6, reads KAGVTQTPRYLIKTRGQQVTLSCSPISGHRSVSWYQQTPGQGLQFLFEYFSETQRNKGNFPGRFSGRQFSNSRSEMNVSTLELGDSALYLCASSGTAALSGANVLTFGAGSRLTVL.

This sequence joins TRBV11-2 and TRBJ2-2; TRBD1 might be the D (6 bases). Deletions cut 5 bases from V and 3 bases from J, with 10 bases between. Germline V CDR1 and CDR2: SGHAT, FQNNGV. The length of the CDR3 is 14 residues. CDR3 coding DNA: TGTGCCAGCAGCAACCACAGGGACACCGGGGAGCTGTTTTTT. Its translation is CASSNHRDTGELFF. The full variable domain, in which reference TRBV11-2 and TRBJ2-2 provide the parts outside the CDR3, is EAGVAQSPRYKIIEKRQSVAFWCNPISGHATLYWYQQILGQGPKLLIQFQNNGVVDDSQLPKDRFSAERLKGVDSTLKIQPAKLEDSAVYLCASSNHRDTGELFFGEGSRLTVL.

The chain is built from TRBV28 and TRBJ1-1, with D possibly TRBD1 on 6 matching bases. CDR1 MDHEN and CDR2 SYDVKM come from the germline V gene. Trimming stripped 1 base from V and 4 bases from J, with 13 bases between. This CDR3 comprises 15 residues. The CDR3 loop reads CASSLYQGKGTEAFF. The CDR3 nucleotides read TGTGCCAGCAGTTTATATCAGGGGAAAGGCACTGAAGCTTTCTTT.

The chain links TRBV18 to TRBJ2-6; TRBD1 is a possible D gene (5 bases). Germline CDR1 and CDR2: KGHSH and LQKENI. This CDR3 has 18 amino acids. The V end lost 2 bases, the J end lost 0 bases, and 14 bases lay between the germline ends. The CDR3 spells CASSPMGQANSGANVLTF. DNA for the CDR3: TGTGCCAGCTCACCAATGGGGCAGGCTAACTCTGGGGCCAACGTCCTGACTTTC. The variable domain in full, completed from reference TRBV18 and TRBJ2-6, reads NAGVMQNPRHLVRRRGQEARLRCSPMKGHSHVYWYRQLPEEGLKFMVYLQKENIIDESGMPKERFSAEFPKEGPSILRIQQVVRGDSAAYFCASSPMGQANSGANVLTFGAGSRLTVL.

This clone is a singleton in its sample. The rearrangement uses TRBV5-1 and TRBJ1-1; D not resolved. Trimming left V 0 bases short and J 5 bases short, with 11 bases between. The CDR3 is made up of 14 amino acids. Germline V gene data show CDR1 as SGHRS and CDR2 as YFSETQ. CDR3 sequence: CASSLGGVETEAFF. The CDR3 DNA follows: TGCGCCAGCAGCTTGGGGGGTGTTGAGACTGAAGCTTTCTTT.

The CDR3 sequence is CASSPSRPGMNSPLHF. In nucleotides, the CDR3 is TGTGCCAGCAGCCCCAGTCGGCCAGGGATGAATTCACCCCTCCACTTT. The V and J genes are TRBV11-2 and TRBJ1-6; possibly TRBD1 for D (5 bases). The germline V and J ends were trimmed by 5 bases and 7 bases, with 18 bases remaining between them. This CDR3 has 16 amino acids. CDR1 is SGHAT and CDR2 is FQNNGV in the germline V gene. Together with reference TRBV11-2 and TRBJ1-6, the CDR3 gives the full variable domain: EAGVAQSPRYKIIEKRQSVAFWCNPISGHATLYWYQQILGQGPKLLIQFQNNGVVDDSQLPKDRFSAERLKGVDSTLKIQPAKLEDSAVYLCASSPSRPGMNSPLHFGNGTRLTVT.

This clone was seen a few times. The chain couples TRBV11-3 to TRBJ1-1; D not certain. This CDR3 contains 13 residues. Trimming removed 0 bases at V and 0 bases at J, with 2 bases between. The germline V gene encodes CDR1 SGHNT and CDR2 YENEEA. In DNA form, the CDR3 reads TGTGCCAGCAGCTTAGATCTGAACACTGAAGCTTTCTTT. This codes for CASSLDLNTEAFF.

The sample holds one count of this clone. The chain couples TRBV9 to TRBJ2-1; unclear D gene. CDR1 and CDR2 (germline): SGDLS, YYNGEE. The V and J ends lost 0 bases and 8 bases respectively, with 6 bases between them. This CDR3 spans 12 amino acids. Written as DNA, the CDR3 is TGTGCCAGCAGCGTAGAGGGATATGAGCAGTTCTTC. It yields the protein CASSVEGYEQFF.

The rearrangement joins TRBV2 to TRBJ2-3; 7 bases fit TRBD1. Germline V gene data show CDR1 as SNHLY and CDR2 as FYNNEI. After removal of 6 bases from V and 1 base from J, the junction contained 7 bases not matched to a gene. The CDR3 runs 15 residues. CDR3: CASSYTGVGTDTQYF. The CDR3 bases are TGTGCCAGCAGCTATACAGGGGTTGGCACAGATACGCAGTATTTT.

This clone appeared a single time. This chain uses TRBV5-1 with TRBJ2-5, with 9 nucleotides matching TRBD2. The germline CDR1 and CDR2 sequences are SGHRS and YFSETQ. V shed 4 bases and J 5 bases; nucleotides not matched to a gene: 12. There are 16 residues in the CDR3. In DNA form, the CDR3 reads TGCGCCAGCAGCCGCGCGGGGGGGCCTTCTCCGGAGACCCAGTACTTC. Residues: CASSRAGGPSPETQYF.

The chain uses TRBV19 and TRBJ1-5, with D unresolved. Between the trimmed V and J ends, which lost 4 bases and 9 bases, there was a span of 19 bases. The germline gives CDR1 LNHDA, CDR2 SQIVND (reference sequence). The CDR3 contains 15 residues. The chain's CDR3 is CASSSRGGADRPQHF. The DNA for the CDR3 is TGTGCCAGTAGTAGCCGCGGCGGTGCCGATCGGCCCCAGCATTTT.

V is TRBV27 and J is TRBJ1-3, with no clear D. CDR1 is MNHEY, CDR2 SMNVEV, per germline (reference sequence). This CDR3 has 12 amino acids. The V end was cut by 3 bases, the J end by 10 bases, with 10 bases between. CDR3 nucleotides: TGTGCCAGCAGTTTTCTGGGTGGGACCATATATTTT. The encoded protein is CASSFLGGTIYF.

This chain joins TRBV4-1 and TRBJ2-5, with D possibly matching TRBD1 (6 bases). This CDR3 has 15 residues. V was trimmed by 4 bases and J by 6 bases, leaving 18 bases between them. Germline CDR1 reads MGHRA; CDR2 reads YSYEKL. CDR3 in amino acids: CASSPQFGQSQTQYF. The CDR3 nucleotides read TGCGCCAGCAGCCCACAATTCGGACAGAGTCAGACCCAGTACTTC.

The rearrangement links TRBV7-6 to TRBJ2-1; 9 nucleotides match TRBD2. The junction had 8 bases not matched to a gene; V was cut back by 5 bases and J by 3 bases. In germline, CDR1 is SGHVS, CDR2 FNYEAQ. CDR3 length equals 16 residues. The CDR3, as DNA: TGTGCCAGCAGCCCGCGAATAGCGGGGGACTACAATGAGCAGTTCTTC. Translating it yields CASSPRIAGDYNEQFF.

This chain joins TRBV7-2 and TRBJ2-2, with 13 positions matching TRBD2. V lost 5 bases to trimming and J lost 4 bases; unmatched junction nucleotides: 7. There are 17 residues in the CDR3. CDR1 SGHTA and CDR2 FQGNSA come from the germline V gene. The chain's CDR3 is CASSRTSGGAGTGELFF. CDR3 nucleotides: TGTGCCAGCAGCCGAACTAGCGGGGGGGCGGGCACCGGGGAGCTGTTTTTT.

The chain joins TRBV25-1 to TRBJ2-5; D perhaps matches TRBD1 (5 bases). V lost 4 bases and J lost 3, with 12 bases in between. The CDR3 is 14 residues long. Germline V gene lookup returns CDR1 MGHDK and CDR2 SYGVNS. The CDR3 protein is CASSAYDREETQYF. The CDR3 DNA reads as TGTGCCAGCAGTGCCTACGACAGAGAAGAGACCCAGTACTTC.

The chain joins TRBV2 to TRBJ1-2; D uncertain. The V and J ends lost 8 bases and 7 bases respectively, with 17 bases between them. Germline loops: CDR1 SNHLY, CDR2 FYNNEI. This CDR3 contains 13 residues. The CDR3 sequence is CASVSPSTRGYTF. The DNA for the CDR3 is TGTGCCAGCGTATCCCCGTCTACCCGTGGCTACACCTTC.

The chain has TRBV10-3 and TRBJ1-2; D not certain. The V end was cut by 6 bases, the J end by 4 bases, with 15 bases between. Germline V lookup: CDR1 ENHRY, CDR2 SYGVKD. The CDR3 spans 14 residues. The CDR3 loop is CAISNPDGAYGYTF. The CDR3 DNA reads TGTGCCATCAGCAATCCGGACGGAGCCTATGGCTACACCTTC.

The genes are TRBV27 and TRBJ1-1; D remains ambiguous. Per germline, CDR1 MNHEY and CDR2 SMNVEV (reference sequence). With 1 base removed from V and 3 bases from J, the gap between germline ends came to 9 bases. CDR3 length: 14 amino acids. DNA of the CDR3: TGTGCCAGCAGTTTATTAAACCGGGACACTGAAGCTTTCTTT. This encodes CASSLLNRDTEAFF.

This chain joins TRBV30 and TRBJ1-2; D not certain. CDR1 and CDR2 (germline): GTSNPN, SVGIG (reference sequence). This CDR3 contains 14 residues. Trimming removed 3 bases at V and 2 bases at J, with 13 bases between. The CDR3 region is CAWSRNGRNYGYTF. The CDR3 DNA sequence: TGTGCCTGGAGCCGCAACGGACGGAACTATGGCTACACCTTC.